This record covers a single T cell receptor beta chain. These data are taken from a study of CD8 T cells in Susac syndrome. Study information: The Susac syndrome patients were therapy-naive, on corticosteroids, or on intravenous immunoglobulin alone at blood draw.

Germline V gene data show CDR1 as LNHNV and CDR2 as YYDKDF (reference sequence). The V and J ends lost 5 bases and 6 bases, in that order; junction bases with no gene match: 2. The length of the CDR3 is 12 residues. Reverse transcription used roughly 0.45 to 1 ug RNA and random hexamers. TCRdb reanalysed the immunoSEQ multiplex PCR reads using MiXCR and keeps one entry per CDR3 protein. The table has 150,000 to 200,000 distinct CDR3 sequences, 90% to 96% seen once; the top ten hold approximately 0.12%. The V gene is TRBV15, the J gene TRBJ2-5, with 8 bases aligning to TRBD2. The sample comprised CD4+ T cells from PBMCs. The clonotype was recovered from a human donor with Susac syndrome. The CDR3 region has the DNA TGTGCCACCAGCGGCGGGGGGCAGACCCAGTACTTC. This sequence encodes CATSGGGQTQYF.